The T cell receptor (beta chain) described here comes from a study of blood T cells in healthy people across ages. Regarding the study as a whole: Diversity estimates from one million T cells were considered underestimates. Comparison with aged donors showed that long-lived donors had more naive CD4+ cells and higher diversity.

Combining a sample-barcoded 5' primer with a J-beta primer mix, a second PCR ran for about 7 to 11 cycles. Individual samples furnished no less than 2.5 million CDR3-containing paired-end reads apiece. From the 5' RACE reads, TCRdb called clonotypes with MiXCR, one entry per CDR3 protein. The sample lists 850,000 to 950,000 distinct CDR3 sequences; more than 25% were seen once. As for this clonotype: Its cognate antigen is unknown.

Samples each yielded at least 5 micrograms of total RNA. Germline CDR1 reads SGHTA; CDR2 reads FQGNSA. The V and J ends lost 2 bases and 8 bases respectively, with 15 bases between them. This CDR3 comprises 15 residues. J is TRBJ2-2 and V is TRBV7-2; D possibly uses TRBD1 or TRBD2 (6 bases each). Sequenced sample: blood. This clonotype was obtained from a woman of 80 years or more in good health. The CDR3 spells CASSLLTPGAGELFF. The DNA of the CDR3 is TGTGCCAGCAGCTTACTTACCCCGGGGGCGGGGGAGCTGTTTTTT. Based on the CDR3 plus reference TRBV7-2 and TRBJ2-2, the full variable domain is GAGVSQSPSNKVTEKGKDVELRCDPISGHTALYWYRQSLGQGLEFLIYFQGNSAPDKSGLPSDRFSAERTGGSVSTLTIQRTQQEDSAVYLCASSLLTPGAGELFFGEGSRLTVL.